This TCR beta chain was found in a study of blood T cell repertoires in COVID-19. On the study more broadly: Both acute and convalescent COVID-19 samples were obtained from the United States, Italy and Spain. In each case, the material was cDNA or gDNA derived from T cells, B-cell-depleted T cells, or PBMCs.

CDR3 length equals 19 residues. The germline gives CDR1 GTSNPN, CDR2 SVGIG (reference sequence). The V and J ends lost 2 bases and 2 bases, in that order; junction bases with no gene match: 15. Authors' data handling: For nucleated cells, counts were estimated from reference gene primer amplification. The method was immunoSEQ multiplex PCR; TCRdb's version includes in-frame clones alone and lacks a portion of them. V, J and clone size are those of that table, while D and trimming were read from the DNA. The repertoire holds about 240,000 clones, with approximately 83% as singletons. The sequencing sample was made of peripheral blood. The sequence derives from a woman aged 25 to 45 who had recovered from COVID-19. J is TRBJ1-5 and V is TRBV30, with 10 bases aligning to TRBD1. This CDR3 reads CAWSRARTGGVMGNQPQHF. CDR3 nucleotide sequence: TGTGCCTGGAGTCGGGCTCGGACAGGGGGTGTTATGGGCAATCAGCCCCAGCATTTT.